This TCR beta chain was recorded in a study of blood T cell repertoires in COVID-19. This clone was picked up one time. The table came from immunoSEQ multiplex PCR; TCRdb's copy has only in-frame clones and leaves some out. Of about 210,000 clones in the sample, over 70% were seen once. This CDR3 has 16 residues. Germline CDR1 SQVTM, CDR2 ANQGSEA. Trimming at V came to 3 bases and at J to 0 bases, leaving 9 bases not matched to a gene. The specimen was peripheral blood. This clonotype originated in a man aged 45-65 years with active or convalescent COVID-19. The chain is built from TRBV29-1 and TRBJ1-1; 8 bases are a match to TRBD1. CDR3 coding DNA: TGCAGCGTTGACCGACAGGGGCCGCTTTTGAACACTGAAGCTTTCTTT. It specifies CSVDRQGPLLNTEAFF.